This paragraph reports one TCR beta chain. Its target is unknown. Roughly 27,000 T cell genomes, or about 190 ng DNA, went into the sorted-subset replicate PCRs. Only in-frame clones appear in the TCRdb table, and some are missing; sequencing was by immunoSEQ multiplex PCR. Of about 2.1 million clones listed, roughly 95% are singletons. It was CD45RO-negative cells, positively selected for CCR7, that made up naive CD8 cells, with terminally differentiated effector memory CD45RA+ cells excluded. The CDR3 runs to 14 residues. Germline CDR1 reads SGHRS; CDR2 reads YFSETQ. V trimming: 4 bases; J trimming: 6 bases; junction bases outside the gene matches: 9. This sample stems from a study of shared clonotypes between healthy human individuals. Study-level points and caveats: Estimated richness was generally greater in naive than memory subsets.

This TCR was recovered from a man between 18 and 29 years old in good health. Some clones in this sample may be carry-over from other donors' samples. The chain couples TRBV5-1 to TRBJ1-1, with 7 bases lining up with TRBD1. What was sequenced was naive CD8+ T cells from PBMCs. CDR3 region: CASSSTDRVPEAFF. CDR3 DNA: TGCGCCAGCAGCAGCACAGACAGGGTTCCTGAAGCTTTCTTT.